This T cell receptor (beta chain) was sequenced in a study of blood T cell repertoires in COVID-19. In its sample, this clone was seen once. Other DNA variants within this sample encode the same CDR3. Profiling relied on immunoSEQ multiplex PCR, and the TCRdb table lists in-frame clones only, not all of them. The profile shows more than 350,000 clones, around nine tenths of them singletons. Recruitment covered 20 to 25 US areas and drew participants whose ages spanned about 18 to 95 years. Germline CDR1 SGHRS, CDR2 YFSETQ. V dropped 0 bases and J dropped 1 base, with 8 bases sitting between them. This CDR3 region has 15 residues.

The source material was PBMCs or T cells enriched from blood (not recorded which). The source of this sequence is a woman under 30 who had been exposed to COVID-19. The genes are TRBV5-1 and TRBJ2-1; possible D gene TRBD2, 6 bases. As DNA, the CDR3 is TGCGCCAGCAGCTTGGACGGGACTTCCTACAATGAGCAGTTCTTC. The encoded protein is CASSLDGTSYNEQFF.